The clone carrying this T cell receptor (beta chain) was detected only once. This specimen comes from a study of blood T cell repertoires in COVID-19. This table comes from immunoSEQ multiplex PCR, and its TCRdb copy is limited to in-frame clones, with some not included. The sample has some 200,000 clones, roughly 85% seen once. The sample comprised peripheral blood. This TCR derives from a woman aged 70-85 years with COVID-19, enrolled during active disease.

The chain's CDR3 is CASSLSGTGGYEQYF. In DNA form, the CDR3 reads TGTGCCAGCAGTTTATCTGGGACAGGGGGGTACGAGCAGTACTTC. The V call is TRBV27, the J call TRBJ2-7; 11 nucleotides align to TRBD1. V lost 0 bases to trimming and J lost 4 bases; unmatched junction nucleotides: 2. This CDR3 spans 15 amino acids. Per germline, CDR1 MNHEY and CDR2 SMNVEV (reference sequence).